This T cell receptor (beta chain) is drawn from a study of T cell repertoires in cytomegalovirus infection. Study overall: Recently identified HLA-C-restricted CMV epitopes and well-studied HLA-B-restricted CMV epitopes were used by the study. It can be stated that public TCR beta signatures indicated CMV infection as well as a matching HLA type. Regarding the study as a whole: Ex vivo responses were dominated by HLA-C-restricted CMV-specific TCR beta clonotypes.

Germline V lookup: CDR1 MNHEY, CDR2 SVGAGI. V lost 5 bases and J lost 5, with 9 bases in between. This CDR3 is 12 amino acids long. This clonotype appeared a few times. As yet, its antigen is unknown. TCRdb processed the reads anew with MiXCR; each CDR3 protein has one entry. This table holds fewer than 1,000,000 distinct CDR3 sequences, less than 40% found once. The chain has TRBV6-5 and TRBJ1-2, with D possibly being TRBD1 (6 bases). The TCR was taken from a human donor in good health (CMV status not recorded). Some clones in this sample may be carry-over from other donors' samples. This sample comprised cultured CD8+ T cells from PBMCs, obtained from culture after CMV antigen stimulation. In DNA form, the CDR3 reads TGTGCCAGCAGTAACAGGGTGTATGGCTACACCTTC. Its translation is CASSNRVYGYTF.